This T cell receptor beta chain was recorded in a study of blood T cell repertoires in COVID-19. Looking at the study overall: Sites across the United States, Italy and Spain contributed samples from acute and convalescent COVID-19. PBMCs, B-cell-depleted T cells, or T cells were the source of the cDNA or gDNA that made up the material.

This CDR3 comprises 14 residues. Germline V lookup: CDR1 SGHKS, CDR2 YYEKEE (reference sequence). J lost 4 bases, V lost 3 bases, and 5 bases had no gene match. The authors' processing: Estimates of nucleated cell counts were drawn from the amplification of reference gene primers. The assay was immunoSEQ multiplex PCR, and TCRdb's table has in-frame clones only and misses some. The V and J calls and clone size were taken over from that table, and D and trimming were inferred from the DNA. The data show under 250,000 clones, about 82% seen once. Enrolment of Seattle patients took place during active infection, and they were followed longitudinally.

The sequenced sample was peripheral blood. The origin of this receptor is a woman over 75 with COVID-19, enrolled during active disease. V is TRBV5-5 and J is TRBJ1-2; 8 bases match TRBD1. DNA for the CDR3: TGTGCCAGCAGCTGGGGACAGGAGCGCTATGGCTACACCTTC. The encoded protein is CASSWGQERYGYTF. Drawing the rest from reference TRBV5-5 and TRBJ1-2, the complete variable domain is DAGVTQSPTHLIKTRGQQVTLRCSPISGHKSVSWYQQVLGQGPQFIFQYYEKEERGRGNFPDRFSARQFPNYSSELNVNALLLGDSALYLCASSWGQERYGYTFGSGTRLTVV.